This T cell receptor beta chain was sequenced in a study of post-analysis software for immune sequencing data. Overall study results and limits: Several TRBV segments (TRBV5-6, TRBV5-1 and TRBV20-1 among them) occurred more frequently in patients than in controls.

Of note for this clonotype: The antigen is undetermined.

Deletions cut 2 bases from V and 5 bases from J, with 13 bases between. The CDR3 contains 14 residues. The germline V gene encodes CDR1 DFQATT and CDR2 SNEGSKA (reference sequence). TCR beta cDNA libraries included unique molecular identifiers. TCRdb ran MiXCR on the PCR reads and lists one entry per CDR3 protein. The sample carries 430,000 or so distinct CDR3 sequences, over 30% recorded once. V and J are TRBV20-1 and TRBJ2-1; D is unclear. The TCR sequence derives from a girl aged 2-9 years with multiple sclerosis. Sequenced: blood. The CDR3 DNA sequence: TGCAGTGCTAGACCATGGACGGAAAACAATGAGCAGTTCTTC. This translates into CSARPWTENNEQFF.